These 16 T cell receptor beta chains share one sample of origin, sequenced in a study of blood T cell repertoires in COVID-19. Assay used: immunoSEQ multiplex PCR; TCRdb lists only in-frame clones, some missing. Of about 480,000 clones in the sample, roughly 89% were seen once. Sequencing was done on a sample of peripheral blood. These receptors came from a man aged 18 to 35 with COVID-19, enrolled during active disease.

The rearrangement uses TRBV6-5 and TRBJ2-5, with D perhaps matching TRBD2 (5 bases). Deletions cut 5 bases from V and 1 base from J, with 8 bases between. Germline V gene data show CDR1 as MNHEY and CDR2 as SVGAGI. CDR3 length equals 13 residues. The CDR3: CASSPRGQETQYF. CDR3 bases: TGTGCCAGCAGTCCCCGGGGCCAAGAGACCCAGTACTTC.

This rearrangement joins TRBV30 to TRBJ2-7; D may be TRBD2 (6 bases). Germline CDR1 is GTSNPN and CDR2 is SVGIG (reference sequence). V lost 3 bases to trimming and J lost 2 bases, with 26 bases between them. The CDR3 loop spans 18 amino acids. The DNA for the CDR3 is TGTGCCTGGAGCGGCGGAATACAAACCGGGACTTATACCTACGAGCAGTACTTC. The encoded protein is CAWSGGIQTGTYTYEQYF. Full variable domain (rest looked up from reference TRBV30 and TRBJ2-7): SQTIHQWPATLVQPVGSPLSLECTVEGTSNPNLYWYRQAAGRGLQLLFYSVGIGQISSEVPQNLSASRPQDRQFILSSKKLLLSDSGFYLCAWSGGIQTGTYTYEQYFGPGTRLTVT.

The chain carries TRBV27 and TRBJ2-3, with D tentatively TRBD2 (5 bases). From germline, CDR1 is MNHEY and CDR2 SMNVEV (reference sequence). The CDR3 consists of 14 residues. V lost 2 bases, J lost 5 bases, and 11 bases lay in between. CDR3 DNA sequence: TGTGCCAGCAGTTTACGTCCCGGGATAGATACGCAGTATTTT. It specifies CASSLRPGIDTQYF.

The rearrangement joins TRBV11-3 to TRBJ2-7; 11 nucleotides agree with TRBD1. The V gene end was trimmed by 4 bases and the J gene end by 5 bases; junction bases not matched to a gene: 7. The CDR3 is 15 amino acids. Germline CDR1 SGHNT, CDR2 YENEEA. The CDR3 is CASSSSGTGGNEQYF. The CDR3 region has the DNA TGTGCCAGCAGCTCATCCGGGACAGGGGGAAACGAGCAGTACTTC. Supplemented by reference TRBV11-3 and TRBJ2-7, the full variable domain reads EAGVVQSPRYKIIEKKQPVAFWCNPISGHNTLYWYLQNLGQGPELLIRYENEEAVDDSQLPKDRFSAERLKGVDSTLKIQPAELGDSAVYLCASSSSGTGGNEQYFGPGTRLTVT.

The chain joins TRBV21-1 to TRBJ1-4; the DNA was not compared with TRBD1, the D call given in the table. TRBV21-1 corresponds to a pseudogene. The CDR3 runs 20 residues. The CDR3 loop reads CASSLSLDRARGPPEEKLFF. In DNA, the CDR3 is TGTGCCAGCAGCCTCAGCCTCGACAGGGCCCGAGGCCCCCCAGAGGAAAAACTGTTTTTT.

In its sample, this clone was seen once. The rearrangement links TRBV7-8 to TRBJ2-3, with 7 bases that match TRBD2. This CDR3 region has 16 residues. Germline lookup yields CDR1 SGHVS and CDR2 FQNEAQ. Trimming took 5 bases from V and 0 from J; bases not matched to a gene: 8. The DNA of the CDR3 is TGTGCCAGCAGCATCTCCTATAGCGGGAGCACAGATACGCAGTATTTT. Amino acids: CASSISYSGSTDTQYF.

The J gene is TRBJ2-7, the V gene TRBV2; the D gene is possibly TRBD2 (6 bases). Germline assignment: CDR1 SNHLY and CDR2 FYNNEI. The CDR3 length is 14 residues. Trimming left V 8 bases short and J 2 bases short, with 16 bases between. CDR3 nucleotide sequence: TGTGCCAGCGAACTAGCTTTAAATCCCTACGAGCAGTACTTC. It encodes CASELALNPYEQYF.

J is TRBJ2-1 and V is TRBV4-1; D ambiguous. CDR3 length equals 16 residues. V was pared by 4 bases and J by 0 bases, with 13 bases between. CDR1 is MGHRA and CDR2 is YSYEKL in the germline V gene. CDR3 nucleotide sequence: TGCGCCAGCAGCCCGCGCTCCCCGAGCTCCTACAATGAGCAGTTCTTC. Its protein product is CASSPRSPSSYNEQFF.

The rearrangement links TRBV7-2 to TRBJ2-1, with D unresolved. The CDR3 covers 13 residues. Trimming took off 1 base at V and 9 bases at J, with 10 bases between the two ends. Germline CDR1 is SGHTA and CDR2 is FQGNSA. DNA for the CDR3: TGTGCCAGCAGCTTAGGAGGTAGGTTTGAGCAGTTCTTC. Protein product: CASSLGGRFEQFF.

The CDR3: CASSLGGASETQYF. The CDR3 DNA follows: TGTGCCAGCAGCCTCGGGGGGGCATCCGAGACCCAGTACTTC. The chain links TRBV6-5 to TRBJ2-5, with 8 nucleotides matching TRBD2. The germline gives CDR1 MNHEY, CDR2 SVGAGI. This CDR3 has 14 residues. Trimming removed 6 bases from V and 5 bases from J; junction bases left unmatched: 8.

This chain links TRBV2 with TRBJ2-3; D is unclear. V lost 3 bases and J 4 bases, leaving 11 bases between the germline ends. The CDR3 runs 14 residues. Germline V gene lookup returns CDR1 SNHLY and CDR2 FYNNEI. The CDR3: CASSESGVADTQYF. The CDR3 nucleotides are TGTGCCAGCAGTGAGTCAGGCGTGGCAGATACGCAGTATTTT.

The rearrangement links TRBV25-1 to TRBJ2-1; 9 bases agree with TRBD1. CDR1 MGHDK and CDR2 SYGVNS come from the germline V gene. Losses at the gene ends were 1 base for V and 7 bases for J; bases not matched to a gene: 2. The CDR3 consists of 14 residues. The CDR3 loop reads CASSELGQGNEQFF. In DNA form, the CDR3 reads TGTGCCAGCAGTGAATTAGGACAGGGGAATGAGCAGTTCTTC.

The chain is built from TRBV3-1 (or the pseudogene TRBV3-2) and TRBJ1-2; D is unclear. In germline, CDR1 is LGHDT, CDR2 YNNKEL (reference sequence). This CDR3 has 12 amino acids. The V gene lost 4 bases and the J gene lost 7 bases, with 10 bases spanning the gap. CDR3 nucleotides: TGTGCCAGCAGCCTTCGTCAGGCTGGCTACACCTTC. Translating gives CASSLRQAGYTF.

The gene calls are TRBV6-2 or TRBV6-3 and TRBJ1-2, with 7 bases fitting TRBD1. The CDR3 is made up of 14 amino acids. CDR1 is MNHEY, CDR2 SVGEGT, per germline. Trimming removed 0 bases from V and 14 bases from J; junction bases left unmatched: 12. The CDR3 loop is CASSYSSTLGQATF. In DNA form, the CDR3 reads TGTGCCAGCAGTTACTCTTCAACCCTCGGACAGGCTACCTTC.

CDR3 sequence: CASSFSGGLPSTDTQYF. The CDR3 DNA reads as TGTGCCAGCAGCTTTAGCGGGGGGCTTCCTAGCACAGATACGCAGTATTTT. The V call is TRBV11-3, the J call TRBJ2-3; 10 bases map to TRBD2. CDR3 length equals 17 residues. CDR1 is SGHNT, CDR2 YENEEA, per germline. The J segment lost 0 bases and the V segment lost 3 bases, leaving 6 bases of the junction unmatched.

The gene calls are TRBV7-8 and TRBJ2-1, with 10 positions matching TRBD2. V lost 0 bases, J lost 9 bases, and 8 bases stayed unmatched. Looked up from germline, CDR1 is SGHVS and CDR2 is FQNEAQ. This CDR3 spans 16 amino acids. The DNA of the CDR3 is TGTGCCAGCAGCTTAGCGTTAGCGGGAGGAGGAAGTGAGCAGTTCTTC. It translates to CASSLALAGGGSEQFF.